This T cell receptor (beta chain) is from a study of cytomegalovirus exposure and HLA in healthy donors. Turning to the study itself: It was reported in a later analysis that the 90 to 150 validation repertoires used the same platform as the 666 first-cohort repertoires.

Losses at the gene ends were 3 bases for V and 1 base for J; bases not matched to a gene: 8. The CDR3 is 17 residues long. Germline V gene data show CDR1 as SGHVS and CDR2 as FQNEAQ. The assay was immunoSEQ multiplex PCR, and TCRdb's table has in-frame clones only and misses some. In the table there are roughly 300,000 clones, around 87% of which are singletons. Study results and caveats: Subsequent analysis found a tendency for first-cohort TCR clusters to co-occur within the 100 to 150 validation repertoires.

To note about this clone: Its antigen is still unknown.

The source material was PBMCs. This rearrangement joins TRBV7-8 to TRBJ1-1; TRBD1 agrees at 10 bases. The origin of this receptor is a woman aged 25 to 39 in good health and CMV-seropositive. The CDR3 DNA sequence: TGTGCCAGCAGCTTCCGGGACAGGGGTGTCCAGAACACTGAAGCTTTCTTT. Translation: CASSFRDRGVQNTEAFF.